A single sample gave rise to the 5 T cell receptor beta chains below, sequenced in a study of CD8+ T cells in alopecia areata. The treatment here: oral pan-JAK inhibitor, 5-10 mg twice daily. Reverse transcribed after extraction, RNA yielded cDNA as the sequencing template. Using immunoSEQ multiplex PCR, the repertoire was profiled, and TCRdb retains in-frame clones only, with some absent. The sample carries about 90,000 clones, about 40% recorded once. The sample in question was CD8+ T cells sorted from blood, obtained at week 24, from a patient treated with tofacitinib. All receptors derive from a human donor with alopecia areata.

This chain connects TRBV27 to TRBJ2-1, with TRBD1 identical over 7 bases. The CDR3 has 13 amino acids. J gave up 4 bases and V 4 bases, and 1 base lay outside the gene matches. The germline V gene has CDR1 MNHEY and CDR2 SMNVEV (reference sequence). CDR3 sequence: CASSWDRYNEQFF. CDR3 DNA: TGTGCCAGCAGTTGGGACAGATACAATGAGCAGTTCTTC.

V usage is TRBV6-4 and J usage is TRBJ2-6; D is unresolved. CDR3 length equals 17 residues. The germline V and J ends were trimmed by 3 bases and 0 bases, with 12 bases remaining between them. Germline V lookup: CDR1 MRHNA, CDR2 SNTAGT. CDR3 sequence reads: CASSEERISSGANVLTF. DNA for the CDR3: TGTGCCAGCAGTGAGGAGCGAATAAGCTCTGGGGCCAACGTCCTGACTTTC.

The CDR3 bases are TGTGCCAGCAGCCGAAGCGGAGTCCAAGAGACCCAGTACTTC. Protein sequence: CASSRSGVQETQYF. The genes are TRBV7-9 and TRBJ2-5; the D gene is possibly TRBD2 (5 bases). The V gene lost 5 bases and the J gene lost 1 base, with 11 bases spanning the gap. Germline V gives CDR1 SEHNR, CDR2 FQNEAQ (reference sequence). This CDR3 region has 14 residues.

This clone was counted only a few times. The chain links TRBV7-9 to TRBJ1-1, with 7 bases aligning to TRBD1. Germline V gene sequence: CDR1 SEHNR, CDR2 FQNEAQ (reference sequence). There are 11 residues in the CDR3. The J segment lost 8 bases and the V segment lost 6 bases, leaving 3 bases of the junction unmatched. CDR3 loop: CASRLDREAFF. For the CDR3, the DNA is TGTGCCAGCAGGCTGGACAGGGAAGCTTTCTTT. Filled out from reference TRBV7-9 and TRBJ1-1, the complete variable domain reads DTGVSQNPRHKITKRGQNVTFRCDPISEHNRLYWYRQTLGQGPEFLTYFQNEAQLEKSRLLSDRFSAERPKGSFSTLEIQRTEQGDSAMYLCASRLDREAFFGQGTRLTVV.

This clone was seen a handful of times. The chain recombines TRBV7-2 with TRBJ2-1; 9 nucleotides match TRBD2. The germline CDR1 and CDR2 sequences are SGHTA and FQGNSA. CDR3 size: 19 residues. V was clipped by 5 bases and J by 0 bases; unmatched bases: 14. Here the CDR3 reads CASSQKGGLALSSYNEQFF. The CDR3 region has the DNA TGTGCCAGCAGCCAAAAAGGAGGACTAGCGTTAAGCTCCTACAATGAGCAGTTCTTC.